This is a list of T cell receptor beta chains from one sample in a study of OX40 agonist ivuxolimab in advanced cancers. Assay used: immunoSEQ multiplex PCR; TCRdb lists only in-frame clones, some missing. The sample has 55,000 to 70,000 clones, 85% seen once. This specimen consisted of CD4+ or CD8+ T cells sorted from blood, obtained in a trial of the OX40 agonist ivuxolimab. The receptors shown here come from an adult with an advanced solid tumor such as melanoma, head and neck, liver or kidney cancer. The CDR3 runs from the conserved cysteine through the conserved F or W.

j_call v_call cdr3_aa
. TRBV11-3 CASSYRGIYEQYF
TRBJ2-7 TRBV30 CAWSWATLSYEQYF
TRBJ1-2 TRBV5-6 CASSPGTELLGGYTF
TRBJ2-7 TRBV28 CASRPRPNRGSYEQYF
TRBJ2-7 TRBV10-2 CASSDLPRTGDYEQYF
TRBJ2-5 TRBV5-5 CASSLGRFVETQYF
TRBJ1-5 TRBV5-7 CASSFNIRDGNQPQHF
TRBJ1-4 TRBV6-5 CASSYSWGRANEKLFF
TRBJ2-1 TRBV2 CASNRDVAYNEQFF
. TRBV5-1 CASSLGLAGGPLGEQYF